Sequencing of this TCR beta chain was carried out in a study of T-cell memory formation after mild COVID-19. Study outcomes and limitations: From day 15 to 85, contracting clones were balanced between CD4 and CD8, whereas later expanders leaned toward CD4+.

This clonotype was seen only a few times. Its antigen is still unknown. A single record per CDR3 protein comes from TCRdb applying MiXCR to the 5' RACE reads. The repertoire includes some 290,000 distinct CDR3 sequences, 15% to 20% of them detected once, and around a fifth sits in the top ten. Sample: PBMCs or a T cell subset sorted from them (not recorded which). The TCR comes from a young man who had mild COVID-19 (a few samples of this study predate the infection). Cell type and time point are not known.

The CDR3: CAMKEGLMRTEAFF. The CDR3 nucleotides read TGTGCCATGAAGGAGGGGCTCATGAGAACTGAAGCTTTCTTT. This chain uses TRBV10-3 with TRBJ1-1; D perhaps matches TRBD1 (5 bases). With 9 bases removed from V and 5 bases from J, the gap between germline ends came to 19 bases. Germline lookup yields CDR1 ENHRY and CDR2 SYGVKD. This CDR3 contains 14 residues.